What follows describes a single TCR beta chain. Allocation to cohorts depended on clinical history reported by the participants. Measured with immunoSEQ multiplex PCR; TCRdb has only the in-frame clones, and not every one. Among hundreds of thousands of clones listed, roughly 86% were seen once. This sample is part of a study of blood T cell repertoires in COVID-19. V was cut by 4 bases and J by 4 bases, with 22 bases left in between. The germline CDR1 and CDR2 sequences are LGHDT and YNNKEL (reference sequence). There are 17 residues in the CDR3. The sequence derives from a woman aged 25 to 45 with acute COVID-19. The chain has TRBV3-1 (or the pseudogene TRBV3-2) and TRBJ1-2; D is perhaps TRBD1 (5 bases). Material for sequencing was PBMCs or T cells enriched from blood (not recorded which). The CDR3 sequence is CASSLLSGGMGRYGYTF. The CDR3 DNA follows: TGTGCCAGCAGCCTACTATCGGGGGGGATGGGTCGCTATGGCTACACCTTC.